These 18 T cell receptor beta chains were sequenced from one sample in a study of response to subunit inactivated influenza vaccine. TCRdb reprocessed the RT-PCR reads with MiXCR, giving one entry per CDR3 protein. Of some 550,000 distinct CDR3 sequences in the sample, roughly 25% were seen once. The same sample was also used in a study of T cells expressing NK-cell markers. That publication notes: As the method of synthesis, 5'RACE template switching with UMIs yielded TCR beta cDNA.

The material sequenced was CD4+ T cells sorted from PBMCs, taken roughly 12 days after vaccination. The source of these receptors is a man aged 45-60 years who received an inactivated influenza vaccine.

The sample holds many counts of this clonotype. CDR3 DNA sequence: TGTGCCAGCAGCTCTGGGTGGGGGAATTCACCCCTCCACTTT. It encodes CASSSGWGNSPLHF. The chain couples TRBV7-2 to TRBJ1-6; D may be TRBD1 (5 bases). V gave up 4 bases and J gave up 7 bases, with 11 bases separating them. The CDR3 consists of 14 residues. Per germline, CDR1 SGHTA and CDR2 FQGNSA.

The chain couples TRBV3-1 to TRBJ2-5; 9 bases are a match to TRBD2. Trimming cost V 4 bases and J 13 bases; bases outside gene matches: 13. CDR3 length: 14 amino acids. Looked up from germline, CDR1 is LGHDT and CDR2 is YNNKEL (reference sequence). DNA for the CDR3: TGTGCCAGCAGCCTGGGACTAGCCTACCAGCGGTGGTACTTC. It encodes CASSLGLAYQRWYF.

The V gene is TRBV12-3 or TRBV12-4, the J gene TRBJ1-2, with a weak D call TRBD1 (6 bases). The CDR3 runs to 13 residues. The V and J ends lost 6 bases and 8 bases respectively, with 16 bases between them. DNA for the CDR3: TGTGCCAGCAGCTTGGTGGGGGCTAGCGGCTACACCTTC. Protein: CASSLVGASGYTF.

V usage is TRBV5-1 and J usage is TRBJ1-2, with 10 bases lining up with TRBD1. J lost 5 bases, V lost 4 bases, and 5 bases had no gene match. This CDR3 region has 14 residues. Germline V lookup: CDR1 SGHRS, CDR2 YFSETQ. This chain's CDR3 is CASSLEGQGYGYTF. The DNA of the CDR3 is TGCGCCAGCAGCCTCGAGGGACAGGGGTATGGCTACACCTTC. Complete variable domain (other parts from reference TRBV5-1 and TRBJ1-2): KAGVTQTPRYLIKTRGQQVTLSCSPISGHRSVSWYQQTPGQGLQFLFEYFSETQRNKGNFPGRFSGRQFSNSRSEMNVSTLELGDSALYLCASSLEGQGYGYTFGSGTRLTVV.

V and J are TRBV4-2 and TRBJ2-1, with 11 bases lining up with TRBD2. CDR1 LGHNA and CDR2 YNFKEQ come from the germline V gene. The CDR3 extends over 15 amino acids. After removal of 3 bases from V and 10 bases from J, the junction contained 8 bases not matched to a gene. CDR3 loop: CASSHGTSGRGEQFF. The DNA for the CDR3 is TGTGCCAGCAGCCACGGGACTAGCGGAAGAGGGGAGCAGTTCTTC.

This clonotype was seen at least ten times. V usage is TRBV29-1 and J usage is TRBJ2-6, with D hard to call. Germline V gives CDR1 SQVTM, CDR2 ANQGSEA. Trimming removed 3 bases at V and 0 bases at J, with 0 bases between. The CDR3 has 12 residues. CDR3 bases: TGCAGCGTTGACTCTGGGGCCAACGTCCTGACTTTC. This gives the protein CSVDSGANVLTF.

The genes are TRBV6-1 and TRBJ1-3; D unclear. This CDR3 is 13 amino acids long. Germline V gene lookup returns CDR1 MNHNS and CDR2 SASEGT. Trimming pared 2 bases from V and 7 bases from J, leaving 9 bases between. The DNA for the CDR3 is TGTGCCAGCAGTGAACATCTTGTTAACACCATATATTTT. Encoded protein: CASSEHLVNTIYF.

This clonotype was recorded many times. This chain connects TRBV4-3 to TRBJ1-2; D not resolved. The CDR3 is made up of 12 amino acids. Trimming left V 1 base short and J 5 bases short, with 5 bases between. The germline CDR1 and CDR2 sequences are LGHNA and YSLEER. The CDR3 is CASSQAGYGYTF. The CDR3 coding sequence is TGCGCCAGCAGCCAAGCGGGTTATGGCTACACCTTC.

This clonotype was seen only a few times. V and J are TRBV7-2 and TRBJ2-2, with TRBD2 matching 7 bases. The CDR3 spans 16 residues. V gave up 0 bases and J gave up 4 bases; unmatched junction bases: 5. Per germline, CDR1 SGHTA and CDR2 FQGNSA. In DNA form, the CDR3 reads TGTGCCAGCAGCTTAGCTTCCAGCGGGGTCACCGGGGAGCTGTTTTTT. The encoded protein is CASSLASSGVTGELFF.

This clonotype was counted only a few times. CDR3 in amino acids: CASSSRTSGAPYEQYF. The CDR3 nucleotides read TGTGCCAGCAGCTCCCGGACTAGCGGGGCCCCCTACGAGCAGTACTTC. This chain connects TRBV7-2 to TRBJ2-7, with TRBD2 matching 12 bases. The CDR3 sequence is 16 residues long. The germline gives CDR1 SGHTA, CDR2 FQGNSA. With V trimmed by 4 bases and J by 2 bases, 6 bases remained unmatched.

V is TRBV5-6 and J is TRBJ2-5, with 8 positions matching TRBD1. CDR1 SGHDT and CDR2 YYEEEE come from the germline V gene. The V gene end was trimmed by 1 base and the J gene end by 3 bases; junction bases not matched to a gene: 8. This CDR3 comprises 16 residues. CDR3 sequence reads: CASSLFRGPSEETQYF. In DNA, the CDR3 is TGTGCCAGCAGCTTGTTCAGGGGGCCTTCCGAAGAGACCCAGTACTTC.

The chain uses TRBV24-1 and TRBJ2-1; the match to TRBD2 covers 11 bases. CDR1 and CDR2 (germline): KGHDR, SFDVKD. The V and J ends lost 4 bases and 2 bases, in that order; junction bases with no gene match: 3. The CDR3 totals 16 residues. CDR3: CATSELAGAAYNEQFF. CDR3 DNA sequence: TGTGCCACCAGTGAACTAGCGGGAGCCGCCTACAATGAGCAGTTCTTC.

This clonotype showed up just a few times. This chain joins TRBV5-1 and TRBJ2-2; no clear D. Trimming shortened V by 4 bases and J by 0 bases, and 7 bases separated the two germline ends. The CDR3 consists of 14 residues. Germline loops: CDR1 SGHRS, CDR2 YFSETQ. CDR3 protein: CASSPDPNTGELFF. DNA for the CDR3: TGCGCCAGCAGCCCAGATCCGAACACCGGGGAGCTGTTTTTT. The entire variable domain, with the rest obtained from reference TRBV5-1 and TRBJ2-2, is as follows: KAGVTQTPRYLIKTRGQQVTLSCSPISGHRSVSWYQQTPGQGLQFLFEYFSETQRNKGNFPGRFSGRQFSNSRSEMNVSTLELGDSALYLCASSPDPNTGELFFGEGSRLTVL.

This clonotype was picked up a small number of times. The chain uses TRBV2 and TRBJ2-4; D is unclear. V shed 2 bases and J shed 0 bases, with 14 bases lying between them. This CDR3 comprises 17 residues. Germline V gives CDR1 SNHLY, CDR2 FYNNEI. The CDR3 sequence is CASSETWILIAKNIQYF. The CDR3 DNA sequence: TGTGCCAGCAGTGAAACGTGGATTTTAATAGCCAAAAACATTCAGTACTTC.

The rearrangement uses TRBV20-1 and TRBJ2-7; perhaps TRBD1 as D (5 bases). Germline CDR1 reads DFQATT; CDR2 reads SNEGSKA (reference sequence). The CDR3 consists of 13 residues. V was clipped by 3 bases and J by 7 bases, with 16 bases between them. CDR3 amino acids: CSARDISGREQYF. The CDR3 bases are TGCAGTGCTAGGGACATATCGGGCCGGGAGCAGTACTTC.

This clonotype turned up a few times. This chain joins TRBV25-1 and TRBJ2-1; TRBD1 agrees at 8 bases. The CDR3 covers 15 residues. Unmatched junction bases numbered 11, after V lost 4 bases and J lost 9 bases. Per germline, CDR1 MGHDK and CDR2 SYGVNS. The CDR3, as DNA: TGTGCCAGCAGTGCCCTGGACAGGGCTGGGAGTGAGCAGTTCTTC. Translated, it gives CASSALDRAGSEQFF.

This clonotype has just a few counts. J is TRBJ2-1 and V is TRBV10-3, with no clear D. V was pared by 10 bases and J by 8 bases, with 12 bases between. CDR1 is ENHRY, CDR2 SYGVKD, per germline. The CDR3 has 11 amino acids. CDR3 loop: CASTHLDEQFF. The CDR3 nucleotides read TGTGCCAGTACTCACCTCGATGAGCAGTTCTTC.

This clonotype was counted a few times. The rearrangement uses TRBV25-1 and TRBJ2-3, with 11 bases lining up with TRBD2. Per the germline V gene, CDR1 is MGHDK and CDR2 is SYGVNS. The length of the CDR3 is 16 residues. The J segment lost 4 bases and the V segment lost 5 bases, leaving 8 bases of the junction unmatched. The CDR3 bases are TGTGCCAGCAGTCCCCATAGCGGGGGGGCCTCAGATACGCAGTATTTT. It encodes CASSPHSGGASDTQYF.